The entry that follows covers one T cell receptor beta chain sequence. Participant reports of clinical history set cohort assignment. A PCR-confirmed or clinician-diagnosed COVID-19 case had contacted exposed participants within 2 weeks of entry. The sample comes from a study of blood T cell repertoires in COVID-19. Whole-study context: Researchers got acute and convalescent COVID-19 samples from the United States, Italy and Spain. Sample material is recorded as cDNA or gDNA derived from T cells, B-cell-depleted T cells, or PBMCs.

Only in-frame clones appear in the TCRdb table, and some are missing; sequencing was by immunoSEQ multiplex PCR. The table has 200,000 to 250,000 clones, roughly 89% seen once; the top ten hold about 15%. V was clipped by 4 bases and J by 4 bases, with 16 bases between them. The CDR3 loop spans 15 amino acids. Germline values: CDR1 LGHDT, CDR2 YNNKEL (reference sequence). Sequencing was done on a sample of PBMCs or T cells enriched from blood (not recorded which). The rearrangement joins TRBV3-1 (or the pseudogene TRBV3-2) to TRBJ1-2; D is ambiguous. The TCR comes from a man aged 30 to 39 who had been exposed to COVID-19. This CDR3 is CASSPGSSNLYGYTF. The CDR3 DNA reads TGTGCCAGCAGCCCGGGAAGCTCGAATCTCTATGGCTACACCTTC.